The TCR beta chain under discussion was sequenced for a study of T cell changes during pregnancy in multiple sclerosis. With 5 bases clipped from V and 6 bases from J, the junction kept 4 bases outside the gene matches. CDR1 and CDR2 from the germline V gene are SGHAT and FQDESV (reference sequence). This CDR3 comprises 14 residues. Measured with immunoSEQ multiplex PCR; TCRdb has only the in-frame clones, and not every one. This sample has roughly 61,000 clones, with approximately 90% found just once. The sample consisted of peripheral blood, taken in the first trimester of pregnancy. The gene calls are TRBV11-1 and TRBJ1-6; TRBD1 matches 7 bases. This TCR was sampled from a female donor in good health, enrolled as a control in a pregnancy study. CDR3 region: CASSPDRFNSPLHF. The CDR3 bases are TGTGCCAGCAGCCCGGACAGGTTTAATTCACCCCTCCACTTT.